These 23 T cell receptor beta chains were all obtained from the same sample, sequenced in a study of blood T cell repertoires in COVID-19. Sequencing was performed with immunoSEQ multiplex PCR; in TCRdb, only in-frame clones are kept and a portion is missing. The sample includes a few hundred thousand clones, more than 85% of them seen just once. Sequenced: peripheral blood. The receptors stem from a man aged 55 to 70 with acute or convalescent COVID-19.

The rearrangement joins TRBV5-1 to TRBJ2-3; 7 bases match TRBD1. The CDR3 totals 16 residues. The V and J ends lost 1 base and 0 bases, in that order; junction bases with no gene match: 5. Germline lookup yields CDR1 SGHRS and CDR2 YFSETQ. The CDR3 bases are TGCGCCAGCAGCTTGTGGAACAGGGGTAGCACAGATACGCAGTATTTT. Amino acid sequence: CASSLWNRGSTDTQYF.

The rearrangement links TRBV27 to TRBJ2-2; D perhaps matches TRBD1 (5 bases). Per the germline V gene, CDR1 is MNHEY and CDR2 is SMNVEV (reference sequence). The CDR3 runs 17 residues. Trimming left V 2 bases short and J 2 bases short, with 15 bases between. The CDR3 region is CASSLGAGLGNTGELFF. The CDR3 bases are TGTGCCAGCAGTTTAGGGGCAGGGCTGGGCAACACCGGGGAGCTGTTTTTT.

V gene TRBV20-1 combines with J gene TRBJ2-7; 7 bases line up with TRBD2. The V gene's germline CDR1 is DFQATT and CDR2 SNEGSKA (reference sequence). The CDR3 loop spans 11 amino acids. Trimming at V came to 6 bases and at J to 5 bases, leaving 4 bases not matched to a gene. CDR3 amino acids: CSAPLAHEQYF. Written as DNA, the CDR3 is TGCAGTGCACCACTAGCGCACGAGCAGTACTTC.

The chain has TRBV6-5 and TRBJ2-5; the D is unclear. CDR3 length equals 11 residues. Looked up from germline, CDR1 is MNHEY and CDR2 is SVGAGI. With 6 bases removed from V and 5 bases from J, the gap between germline ends came to 7 bases. CDR3 nucleotide sequence: TGTGCCAGCAGCTTATTGGAGACCCAGTACTTC. Protein: CASSLLETQYF.

This chain uses TRBV13 with TRBJ1-1, with a possible D match to TRBD1 (6 bases). The ends were cut back, 2 bases at V and 3 bases at J, with 19 bases in the middle. Germline lookup yields CDR1 PRHDT and CDR2 FYEKMQ (reference sequence). This CDR3 has 17 residues. The CDR3 region is CASSLRLPRGADTEAFF. The CDR3 bases are TGTGCCAGCAGCTTACGATTGCCCAGGGGCGCGGACACTGAAGCTTTCTTT.

The chain couples TRBV3-1 (or the pseudogene TRBV3-2) to TRBJ1-6; TRBD1 is a possible D gene (5 bases). The ends were cut back, 4 bases at V and 8 bases at J, with 9 bases in the middle. The germline V gene has CDR1 LGHDT and CDR2 YNNKEL (reference sequence). The CDR3 has 13 amino acids. The CDR3 sequence: CASSPLQDSPLHF. The CDR3 DNA is TGTGCCAGCAGCCCGTTACAGGATTCACCCCTCCACTTT.

V usage is TRBV6-4 and J usage is TRBJ2-3, with TRBD2 matching 14 bases. V was clipped by 8 bases and J by 5 bases; unmatched bases: 9. This CDR3 has 16 residues. The germline CDR1 and CDR2 sequences are MRHNA and SNTAGT. The CDR3 region is CASAPGLAGGQDTQYF. For the CDR3, the DNA is TGTGCCAGCGCCCCTGGACTAGCGGGGGGCCAAGATACGCAGTATTTT.

V usage is TRBV5-6 and J usage is TRBJ2-7; 8 nucleotides align to TRBD1. The CDR3 has 18 amino acids. In germline, CDR1 is SGHDT, CDR2 YYEEEE. J lost 0 bases, V lost 2 bases, and 13 bases had no gene match. This CDR3 is CASSLGLYRTGISYEQYF. CDR3 nucleotides: TGTGCCAGCAGCTTAGGTCTTTATCGGACAGGGATCTCCTACGAGCAGTACTTC. The entire variable domain, with the rest obtained from reference TRBV5-6 and TRBJ2-7, is as follows: DAGVTQSPTHLIKTRGQQVTLRCSPKSGHDTVSWYQQALGQGPQFIFQYYEEEERQRGNFPDRFSGHQFPNYSSELNVNALLLGDSALYLCASSLGLYRTGISYEQYFGPGTRLTVT.

The chain uses TRBV19 and TRBJ1-5; D uncertain. The CDR3 runs 14 residues. Germline V CDR1 and CDR2: LNHDA, SQIVND (reference sequence). V was shortened by 6 bases and J by 0 bases, with 9 bases between the two germline ends. The chain's CDR3 is CASSPVNSNQPQHF. The CDR3 nucleotides are TGTGCCAGTAGCCCAGTCAATAGCAATCAGCCCCAGCATTTT.

The chain joins TRBV2 to TRBJ2-7; tentative D call: TRBD1 (6 bases). V was trimmed by 1 base and J by 3 bases, leaving 16 bases between them. The length of the CDR3 is 16 residues. Germline values: CDR1 SNHLY, CDR2 FYNNEI. The CDR3, as DNA: TGTGCCAGCAGTGAAGGATCGGGGACAATGGGCTACGAGCAGTACTTC. This translates into CASSEGSGTMGYEQYF.

V gene TRBV13 combines with J gene TRBJ2-2; maybe TRBD2 (6 bases). This CDR3 is 13 amino acids long. V dropped 5 bases and J dropped 5 bases, with 9 bases sitting between them. Germline-derived CDR1 and CDR2 are PRHDT and FYEKMQ (reference sequence). CDR3 coding DNA: TGTGCCAGCAGCGCGGGACTTACCGGGGAGCTGTTTTTT. Translating gives CASSAGLTGELFF.

The chain uses TRBV27 and TRBJ2-7, with D perhaps TRBD1 (5 bases). CDR3 length: 13 residues. V shed 6 bases and J shed 2 bases, with 11 bases lying between them. Germline values: CDR1 MNHEY, CDR2 SMNVEV (reference sequence). Here the CDR3 reads CASSPKTAYEQYF. CDR3 coding DNA: TGTGCCAGCAGCCCCAAGACAGCCTACGAGCAGTACTTC.

This chain joins TRBV4-3 and TRBJ1-1; 8 nucleotides agree with TRBD1. The CDR3 is made up of 16 amino acids. Trimming cost V 0 bases and J 5 bases; bases outside gene matches: 8. Germline V CDR1 and CDR2: LGHNA, YSLEER. The CDR3 loop is CASSQDGAGGGTEAFF. Written as DNA, the CDR3 is TGCGCCAGCAGCCAAGATGGTGCAGGGGGCGGAACTGAAGCTTTCTTT.

V usage is TRBV30 and J usage is TRBJ2-6; D is undetermined. With 5 bases removed from V and 4 bases from J, the gap between germline ends came to 9 bases. CDR3 size: 13 residues. CDR1 is GTSNPN and CDR2 is SVGIG in the germline V gene (reference sequence). In DNA form, the CDR3 reads TGTGCCTGGCTTACTACAGGGGCCAACGTCCTGACTTTC. It is translated as CAWLTTGANVLTF.

This rearrangement joins TRBV5-4 to TRBJ2-7, with D possibly TRBD2 on 5 matching bases. Germline loops: CDR1 SGHNT, CDR2 YYREEE (reference sequence). Trimming took off 0 bases at V and 2 bases at J, with 15 bases between the two ends. The CDR3 length is 16 residues. CDR3 coding DNA: TGTGCCAGCAGCTTGGCCGGGAAACTCAGCCCCTACGAGCAGTACTTC. Protein product: CASSLAGKLSPYEQYF.

This clone was observed once. CDR3 sequence (DNA): TGTGCCAGCAGTCTCCGGGACAGCAATTCACCCCTCCACTTT. It translates to CASSLRDSNSPLHF. V usage is TRBV6-5 and J usage is TRBJ1-6; the match to TRBD1 covers 7 bases. Germline-derived CDR1 and CDR2 are MNHEY and SVGAGI. With 5 bases clipped from V and 7 bases from J, the junction kept 5 bases outside the gene matches. The CDR3 spans 14 residues.

The rearrangement uses TRBV18 and TRBJ1-4, with TRBD1 as a possible D gene (5 bases). There are 17 residues in the CDR3. Germline V lookup: CDR1 KGHSH, CDR2 LQKENI. V was shortened by 3 bases and J by 3 bases, with 17 bases between the two germline ends. CDR3 coding DNA: TGTGCCAGCTCACCCCTCGTGGGCCAGGGTTCTAATGAAAAACTGTTTTTT. Translated: CASSPLVGQGSNEKLFF.

This clone is a singleton in its sample. This chain uses TRBV7-6 with TRBJ2-2; no clear D. This CDR3 has 16 residues. CDR1 is SGHVS and CDR2 is FNYEAQ in the germline V gene. V lost 5 bases to trimming and J lost 0 bases, with 13 bases between them. The chain's CDR3 is CASSADWFANTGELFF. The DNA for the CDR3 is TGTGCCAGCAGCGCCGACTGGTTCGCGAACACCGGGGAGCTGTTTTTT.

The rearrangement links TRBV7-6 to TRBJ2-2; 8 bases are a match to TRBD1. The germline V gene has CDR1 SGHVS and CDR2 FNYEAQ. CDR3 length: 16 residues. V shed 3 bases and J 4 bases; nucleotides not matched to a gene: 7. The CDR3 is CASSFYRGKGTGELFF. For the CDR3, the DNA is TGTGCCAGCAGCTTTTACAGGGGGAAAGGCACCGGGGAGCTGTTTTTT.

The gene calls are TRBV19 and TRBJ1-5; D ambiguous. Trimming took 8 bases from V and 0 from J, leaving 14 bases between them. Germline assignment: CDR1 LNHDA and CDR2 SQIVND (reference sequence). CDR3 size: 15 residues. CDR3 protein: CASLWQVNSNQPQHF. DNA for the CDR3: TGTGCCAGTCTTTGGCAGGTTAATAGCAATCAGCCCCAGCATTTT.

This clone is a singleton in its sample. The chain links TRBV9 to TRBJ2-3, with TRBD2 matching over 7 bases. Germline CDR1 reads SGDLS; CDR2 reads YYNGEE. The trim removed 0 bases at V and 0 bases at J, leaving 4 bases unmatched. The CDR3 is 16 residues long. The CDR3 coding sequence is TGTGCCAGCAGCGTAGCGGTCGGGGGGAGCACAGATACGCAGTATTTT. It translates to CASSVAVGGSTDTQYF.

V usage is TRBV24-1 and J usage is TRBJ2-1; D perhaps matches TRBD1 (6 bases). V lost 9 bases, J lost 8 bases, and 16 bases lay in between. From germline, CDR1 is KGHDR and CDR2 SFDVKD. The CDR3 length is 13 residues. This CDR3 reads CATCKGVWDEQFF. CDR3 bases: TGTGCCACCTGTAAGGGGGTTTGGGATGAGCAGTTCTTC.

This sequence joins TRBV5-4 and TRBJ2-5; 7 nucleotides align to TRBD1. With 2 bases clipped from V and 5 bases from J, the junction kept 12 bases outside the gene matches. This CDR3 region has 16 residues. Germline CDR1 reads SGHNT; CDR2 reads YYREEE (reference sequence). CDR3 coding DNA: TGTGCCAGCAGCTTAAACACAGGGGCCCTGGGGGAGACCCAGTACTTC. Protein: CASSLNTGALGETQYF.